This entry is about one T cell receptor beta chain. CDR3 length equals 16 residues. V gave up 5 bases and J gave up 2 bases, with 19 bases separating them. Per the germline V gene, CDR1 is SGHRS and CDR2 is YFSETQ. The data derive from a study of blood T cell repertoires in COVID-19. Overall study: T cells, B-cell-depleted T cells, or PBMCs provided the cDNA or gDNA that served as material.

TCRdb keeps only in-frame clones here, not all; method: immunoSEQ multiplex PCR. The data hold roughly 200,000 clones, with about 86% observed a single time. The sequence came from a man aged 35 to 55 with active or convalescent COVID-19. Sequencing was performed on peripheral blood. V gene TRBV5-1 combines with J gene TRBJ1-2; the D gene is possibly TRBD1 (5 bases). CDR3 residues: CASRDVTRGMNYGYTF. In DNA form, the CDR3 reads TGCGCCAGCAGAGACGTCACCCGGGGGATGAACTATGGCTACACCTTC.